One and the same sample provided the 12 T cell receptor beta chains below, sequenced in a study of PD-L1 blockade in urothelial cancer. Measured with immunoSEQ multiplex PCR; TCRdb has only the in-frame clones, and not every one. The data show more than 35,000 clones, more than 75% seen once. Sequences were derived from PBMCs, sampled around atezolizumab (anti-PD-L1) treatment. These TCRs come from a man aged 65-85 years with urothelial cancer.

The rearrangement joins TRBV6-5 to TRBJ2-7, with 7 bases that match TRBD1. The germline V gene encodes CDR1 MNHEY and CDR2 SVGAGI. V was clipped by 0 bases and J by 3 bases; unmatched bases: 5. The CDR3 runs to 15 residues. CDR3 sequence: CASSYSGTDLYEQYF. The CDR3 bases are TGTGCCAGCAGTTACTCGGGGACAGATCTCTACGAGCAGTACTTC.

The gene calls are TRBV27 and TRBJ1-4, with TRBD1 matching over 7 bases. The CDR3 spans 15 residues. Losses at the gene ends were 6 bases for V and 6 bases for J; bases not matched to a gene: 10. CDR1 is MNHEY and CDR2 is SMNVEV in the germline V gene (reference sequence). This CDR3 reads CASSPLTGLDEKLFF. The CDR3 nucleotides are TGTGCCAGCAGCCCATTGACAGGGTTGGATGAAAAACTGTTTTTT.

This chain uses TRBV19 with TRBJ1-1; the match to TRBD1 covers 8 bases. This CDR3 region has 15 residues. Trimming took 6 bases from V and 7 from J; bases not matched to a gene: 13. In germline, CDR1 is LNHDA, CDR2 SQIVND (reference sequence). Here the CDR3 reads CASRPSQGAIGEAFF. Here the CDR3 DNA reads TGTGCCAGTAGACCTTCTCAGGGGGCGATTGGTGAAGCTTTCTTT.

This chain joins TRBV5-1 and TRBJ1-1; weak D call: TRBD1 (5 bases). The germline V and J ends were trimmed by 4 bases and 1 base, with 11 bases remaining between them. This CDR3 has 14 amino acids. CDR1 SGHRS and CDR2 YFSETQ come from the germline V gene. In nucleotides, the CDR3 is TGCGCCAGCAGCCCCTCGACAGCGAACACTGAAGCTTTCTTT. Its translation is CASSPSTANTEAFF.

V and J are TRBV7-2 and TRBJ2-1, with D possibly matching TRBD2 (6 bases). Deletions cut 4 bases from V and 10 bases from J, with 17 bases between. The CDR3 covers 14 residues. Germline V CDR1 and CDR2: SGHTA, FQGNSA. CDR3: CASSWDSPKAEQFF. The CDR3 DNA sequence: TGTGCCAGCAGCTGGGACTCTCCGAAGGCGGAGCAGTTCTTC.

This rearrangement joins TRBV7-6 to TRBJ2-7, with 12 bases aligning to TRBD2. CDR3 length: 15 residues. The J segment lost 4 bases and the V segment lost 1 base, leaving 2 bases of the junction unmatched. Germline-derived CDR1 and CDR2 are SGHVS and FNYEAQ. For the CDR3, the DNA is TGTGCCAGCAGCTTAGGGACTAGCGGGATATACGAGCAGTACTTC. Amino acids: CASSLGTSGIYEQYF.

The J gene is TRBJ2-7, the V gene TRBV27, with 7 bases that match TRBD1. This CDR3 has 14 residues. Per the germline V gene, CDR1 is MNHEY and CDR2 is SMNVEV (reference sequence). V was pared by 3 bases and J by 7 bases, with 9 bases of the junction left unmatched. The CDR3 reads CASSFLQGLGEQYF. The CDR3 DNA follows: TGTGCCAGCAGTTTTTTACAGGGGTTAGGAGAGCAGTACTTC.

The chain employs TRBV7-2 and TRBJ1-5; 7 bases are a match to TRBD1. Looked up from germline, CDR1 is SGHTA and CDR2 is FQGNSA. V lost 2 bases to trimming and J lost 3 bases; unmatched junction nucleotides: 7. The CDR3 covers 16 residues. This CDR3 is CASSLFWDSYNQPQHF. CDR3 in DNA: TGTGCCAGCAGCTTATTTTGGGACAGTTACAATCAGCCCCAGCATTTT.

The rearrangement uses TRBV19 and TRBJ1-3; no clear D gene. The V end lost 5 bases, the J end lost 4 bases, and 6 bases lay between the germline ends. This CDR3 region has 12 residues. Germline CDR1 reads LNHDA; CDR2 reads SQIVND (reference sequence). The CDR3: CASSHQGNTIYF. CDR3 nucleotides: TGTGCCAGTAGTCATCAAGGAAACACCATATATTTT.

The J gene is TRBJ2-1, the V gene TRBV19; 10 bases are shared with TRBD2. Germline-derived CDR1 and CDR2 are LNHDA and SQIVND (reference sequence). The CDR3 is made up of 15 amino acids. Trimming cost V 7 bases and J 6 bases; bases outside gene matches: 9. The CDR3 sequence: CASNQLAGRINEQFF. CDR3 bases: TGTGCCAGTAACCAACTAGCGGGAAGGATCAATGAGCAGTTCTTC.

The V call is TRBV11-3, the J call TRBJ2-2; TRBD1 might be the D (5 bases). V lost 5 bases, J lost 5 bases, and 18 bases lay in between. CDR1 SGHNT and CDR2 YENEEA come from the germline V gene. The CDR3 sequence is 16 residues long. CDR3 nucleotides: TGTGCCAGCAGCGACAACAGCAGGGATCGGACCGGGGAGCTGTTTTTT. Its translation: CASSDNSRDRTGELFF.

The table lists this clone with a count of one. V is TRBV5-5 and J is TRBJ1-1; D is undetermined. CDR1 SGHKS and CDR2 YYEKEE come from the germline V gene (reference sequence). Trimming left V 7 bases short and J 6 bases short, with 13 bases between. CDR3 length equals 12 residues. CDR3 in amino acids: CASPQYGPEAFF. CDR3 DNA: TGTGCCAGCCCTCAATATGGGCCTGAAGCTTTCTTT.